The subject of this entry is one T cell receptor (beta chain). It lacks a known antigen. Base qualities are missing; no much larger clone stands one base away. One collaborating source in Seattle enrolled patients while the patients were actively infected and followed the patients over time throughout the course of disease. Whole blood was collected in K2EDTA tubes by collaborating institutions according to the institutions' own protocols. For TCRbeta analysis, collaborators shipped samples in one of three forms: frozen whole blood, isolated PBMCs, or DNA extracted from either of those sample types. The immunoSEQ Assay, a bias-controlled multiplex PCR, was used to amplify TCRbeta CDR3 regions from genomic DNA. As for the original processing: The number of nucleated cells in each sample was estimated from the amplification of reference gene primers within the assay. To quantify the absolute abundance of each unique TCRbeta CDR3 rearrangement, sequence reads were collapsed and filtered. Productive Simpson clonality was computed per sample as the square root of Simpson's diversity index over productive rearrangements. TCRdb took this table from immuneACCESS and kept in-frame rearrangements with V and J called. Such tables lack part of the clones; where checked against another copy, unresolved V genes explain under half of the gap, and the rest is unexplained. The DNA was the basis for D and trimming; V, J and clone size are from that table. The sample contains some 200,000 clones, 83% of them found a single time. Of the sample, about 1.3% is held by the ten largest clones.

The record originates from a study of blood T cell repertoires in COVID-19 (dated by TCRdb to 2019 to 2021). Some background on the complete study: The collaborator samples originated in the United States, Italy and Spain and spanned the acute and convalescent phases of COVID-19. The material from the prospective study consisted of cDNA or gDNA derived from T cells, B-cell-depleted T cells, or PBMCs. The dataset comprised deeply sampled blood TCRbeta repertoires from subjects exposed to, actively infected with, or recovered from COVID-19. A freely available public database, intended as a resource for researchers studying the immune response to SARS-CoV-2, is where the repertoires were released. Samples came from the ongoing ImmuneRACE study (first 160 participants) plus 1,254 subjects from 6 global collaborators. A de-identified subject ID, COVID-19 status, age in years and sex were almost always included in the sample metadata. Where available, HLA class I and class II types were taken from metadata supplied by the sample provider and were not determined by assay-based typing.

The CDR3, cysteine through phenylalanine, is 15 amino acids long. Here the CDR3 DNA is all that survives: 45 bases in frame from base 1. As encoded in the germline V gene (reference sequence), CDR1 is MNHEY while CDR2 is SMNVEV. V loses 7 bases of germline sequence and J loses 3 bases, and the interval between the two ends is 17 bases. The investigation overall reported the following: The amount of clinical and demographic metadata varied by source and participant and was provided uncurated.

The chain is encoded by TRBV27 joined to TRBJ2-3, with a weak D call of TRBD1 (6 bases match). Sequenced material: peripheral blood. This clonotype was obtained from a woman aged 30 to 39 with COVID-19, enrolled during active disease. The nucleotide sequence is given as TGTGCCAGCACCCGTCGGCTTACAGGGACAGATACGCAGTATTTT. Protein translation: CASTRRLTGTDTQYF.